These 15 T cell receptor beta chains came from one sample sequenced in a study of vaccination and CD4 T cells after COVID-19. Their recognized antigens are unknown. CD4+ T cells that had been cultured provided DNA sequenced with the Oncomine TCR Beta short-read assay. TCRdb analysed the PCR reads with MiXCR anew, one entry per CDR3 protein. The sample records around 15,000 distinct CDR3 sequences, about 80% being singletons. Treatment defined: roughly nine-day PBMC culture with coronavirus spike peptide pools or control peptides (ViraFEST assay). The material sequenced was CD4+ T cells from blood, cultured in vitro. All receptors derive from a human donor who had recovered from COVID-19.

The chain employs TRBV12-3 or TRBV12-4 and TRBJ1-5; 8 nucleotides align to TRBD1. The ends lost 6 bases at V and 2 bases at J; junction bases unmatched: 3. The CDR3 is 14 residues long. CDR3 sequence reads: CASRMDRGNQPQHF. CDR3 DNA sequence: TGTGCCAGCAGGATGGACAGGGGCAATCAGCCCCAGCATTTT.

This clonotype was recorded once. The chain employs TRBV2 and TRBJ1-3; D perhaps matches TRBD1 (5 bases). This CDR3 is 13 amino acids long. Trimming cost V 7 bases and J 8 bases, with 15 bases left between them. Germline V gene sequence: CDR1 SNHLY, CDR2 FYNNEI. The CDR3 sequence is CASMGGPEDTIYF. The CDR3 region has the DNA TGTGCCAGCATGGGGGGACCAGAAGACACCATATATTTT.

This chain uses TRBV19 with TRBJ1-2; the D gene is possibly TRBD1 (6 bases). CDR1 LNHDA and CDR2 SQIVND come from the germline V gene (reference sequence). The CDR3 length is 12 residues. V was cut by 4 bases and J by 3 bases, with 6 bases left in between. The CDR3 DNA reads TGTGCCAGTAGTAACAGGGACTATGGCTACACCTTC. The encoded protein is CASSNRDYGYTF.

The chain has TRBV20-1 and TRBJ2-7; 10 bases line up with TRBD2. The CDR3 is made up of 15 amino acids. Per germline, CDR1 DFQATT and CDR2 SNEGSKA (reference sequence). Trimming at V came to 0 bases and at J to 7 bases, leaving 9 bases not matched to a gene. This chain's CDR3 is CSARDRLAGAGEQYF. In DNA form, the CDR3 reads TGCAGTGCTAGAGATCGCCTAGCGGGAGCGGGGGAGCAGTACTTC.

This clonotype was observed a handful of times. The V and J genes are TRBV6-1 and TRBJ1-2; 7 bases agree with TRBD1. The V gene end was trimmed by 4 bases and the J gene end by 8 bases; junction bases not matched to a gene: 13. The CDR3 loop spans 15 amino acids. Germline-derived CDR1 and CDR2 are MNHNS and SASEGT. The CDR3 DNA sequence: TGTGCCAGCAGTGTGACAGGGTCAACGGGGCAGGGCTACACCTTC. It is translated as CASSVTGSTGQGYTF.

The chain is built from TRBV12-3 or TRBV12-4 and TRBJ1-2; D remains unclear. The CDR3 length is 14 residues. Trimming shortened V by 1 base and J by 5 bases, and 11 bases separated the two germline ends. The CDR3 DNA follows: TGTGCCAGCAGTTTAGTGGCCAGTGAGTATGGCTACACCTTC. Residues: CASSLVASEYGYTF.

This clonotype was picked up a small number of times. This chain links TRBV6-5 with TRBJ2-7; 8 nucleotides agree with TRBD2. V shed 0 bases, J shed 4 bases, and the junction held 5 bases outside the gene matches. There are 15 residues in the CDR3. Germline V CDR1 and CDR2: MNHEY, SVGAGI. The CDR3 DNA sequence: TGTGCCAGCAGTTACTCGGCGGGAGGCGGGTACGAGCAGTACTTC. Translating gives CASSYSAGGGYEQYF.

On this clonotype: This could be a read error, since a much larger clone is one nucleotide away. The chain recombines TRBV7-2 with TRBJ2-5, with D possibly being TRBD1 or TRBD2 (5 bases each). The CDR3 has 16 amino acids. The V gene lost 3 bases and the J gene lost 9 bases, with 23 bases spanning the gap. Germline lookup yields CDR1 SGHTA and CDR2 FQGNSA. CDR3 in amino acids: CASSFAGTVTLESQYF. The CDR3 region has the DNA TGTGCCAGCAGCTTCGCCGGGACGGTGACCTTGGAGTCCCAGTACTTC.

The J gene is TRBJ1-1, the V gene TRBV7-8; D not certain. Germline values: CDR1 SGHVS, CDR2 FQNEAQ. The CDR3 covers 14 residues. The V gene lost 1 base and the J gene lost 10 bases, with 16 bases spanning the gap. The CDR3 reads CASSLERSGKGAFF. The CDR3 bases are TGTGCCAGCAGCTTAGAAAGGTCTGGGAAGGGAGCTTTCTTT.

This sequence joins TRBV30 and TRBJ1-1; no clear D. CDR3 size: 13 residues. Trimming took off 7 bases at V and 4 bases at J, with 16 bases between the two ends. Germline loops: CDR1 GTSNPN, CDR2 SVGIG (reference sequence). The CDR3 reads CAYCIWVGTEAFF. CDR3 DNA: TGTGCCTATTGTATATGGGTCGGCACTGAAGCTTTCTTT.

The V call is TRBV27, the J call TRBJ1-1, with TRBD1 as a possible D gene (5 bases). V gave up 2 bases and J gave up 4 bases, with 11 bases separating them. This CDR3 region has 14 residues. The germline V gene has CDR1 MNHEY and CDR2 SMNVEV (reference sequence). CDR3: CASSLRGVSTEAFF. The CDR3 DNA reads TGTGCCAGCAGTTTACGGGGGGTGTCCACTGAAGCTTTCTTT.

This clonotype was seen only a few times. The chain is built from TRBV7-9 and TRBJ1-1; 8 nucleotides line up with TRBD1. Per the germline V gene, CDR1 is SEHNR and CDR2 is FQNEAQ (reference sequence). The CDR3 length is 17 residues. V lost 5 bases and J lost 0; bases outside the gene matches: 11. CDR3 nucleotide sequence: TGTGCCAGCAGCCCTCTCTGGACAGGGTTATTGAACACTGAAGCTTTCTTT. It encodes CASSPLWTGLLNTEAFF.

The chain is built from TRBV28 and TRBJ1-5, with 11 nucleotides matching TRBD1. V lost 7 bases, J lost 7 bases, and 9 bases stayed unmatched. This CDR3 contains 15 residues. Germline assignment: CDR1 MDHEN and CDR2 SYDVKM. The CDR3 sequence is CASIAGTGGRQPQHF. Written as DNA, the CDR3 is TGTGCCAGCATCGCCGGGACAGGGGGGAGGCAGCCCCAGCATTTT. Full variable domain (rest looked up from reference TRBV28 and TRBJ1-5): DVKVTQSSRYLVKRTGEKVFLECVQDMDHENMFWYRQDPGLGLRLIYFSYDVKMKEKGDIPEGYSVSREKKERFSLILESASTNQTSMYLCASIAGTGGRQPQHFGDGTRLSIL.

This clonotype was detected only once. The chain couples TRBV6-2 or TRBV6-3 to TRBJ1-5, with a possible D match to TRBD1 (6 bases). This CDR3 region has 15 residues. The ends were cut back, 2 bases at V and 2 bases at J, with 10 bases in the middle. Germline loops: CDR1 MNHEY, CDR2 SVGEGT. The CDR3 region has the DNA TGTGCCAGCAGTTACGTGGGGGGCCGCAATCAGCCCCAGCATTTT. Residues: CASSYVGGRNQPQHF.

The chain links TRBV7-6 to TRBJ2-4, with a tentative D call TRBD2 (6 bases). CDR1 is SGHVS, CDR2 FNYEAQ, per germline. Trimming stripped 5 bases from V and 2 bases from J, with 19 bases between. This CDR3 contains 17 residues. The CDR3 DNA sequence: TGTGCCAGCAGCCCCCGTAGCGGACCCGGGACCAAAAACATTCAGTACTTC. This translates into CASSPRSGPGTKNIQYF. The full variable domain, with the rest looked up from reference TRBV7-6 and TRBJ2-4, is GAGVSQSPRYKVTKRGQDVALRCDPISGHVSLYWYRQALGQGPEFLTYFNYEAQQDKSGLPNDRFSAERPEGSISTLTIQRTEQRDSAMYRCASSPRSGPGTKNIQYFGAGTRLSVL.